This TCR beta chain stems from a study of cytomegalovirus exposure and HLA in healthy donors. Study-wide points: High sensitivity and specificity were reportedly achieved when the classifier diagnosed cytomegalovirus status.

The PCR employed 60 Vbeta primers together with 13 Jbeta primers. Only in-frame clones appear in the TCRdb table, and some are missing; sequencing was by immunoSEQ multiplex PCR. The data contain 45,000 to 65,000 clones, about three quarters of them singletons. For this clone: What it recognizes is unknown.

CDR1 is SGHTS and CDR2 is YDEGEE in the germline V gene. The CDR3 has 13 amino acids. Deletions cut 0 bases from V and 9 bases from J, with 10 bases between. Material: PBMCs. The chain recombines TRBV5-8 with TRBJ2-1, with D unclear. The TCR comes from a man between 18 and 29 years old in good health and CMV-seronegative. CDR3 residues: CASSLGAGVEQFF. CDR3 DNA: TGTGCCAGCAGCTTGGGGGCTGGTGTTGAGCAGTTCTTC. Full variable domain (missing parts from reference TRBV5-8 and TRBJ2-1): EAGVTQSPTHLIKTRGQQATLRCSPISGHTSVYWYQQALGLGLQFLLWYDEGEERNRGNFPPRFSGRQFPNYSSELNVNALELEDSALYLCASSLGAGVEQFFGPGTRLTVL.